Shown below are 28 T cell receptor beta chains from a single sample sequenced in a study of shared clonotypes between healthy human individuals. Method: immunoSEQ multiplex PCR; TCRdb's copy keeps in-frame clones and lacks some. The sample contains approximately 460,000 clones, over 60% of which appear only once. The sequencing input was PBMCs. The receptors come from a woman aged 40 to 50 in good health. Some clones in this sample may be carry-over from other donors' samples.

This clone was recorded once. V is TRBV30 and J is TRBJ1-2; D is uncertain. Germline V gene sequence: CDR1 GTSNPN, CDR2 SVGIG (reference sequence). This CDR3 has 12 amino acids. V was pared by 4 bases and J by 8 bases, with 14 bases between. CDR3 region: CAWTLLGVGYTF. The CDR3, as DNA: TGTGCCTGGACCCTGCTGGGTGTCGGCTACACCTTC.

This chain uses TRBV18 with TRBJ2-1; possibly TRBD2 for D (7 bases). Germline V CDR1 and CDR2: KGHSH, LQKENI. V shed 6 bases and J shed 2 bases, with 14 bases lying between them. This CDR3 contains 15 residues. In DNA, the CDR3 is TGTGCCAGCTCCCTGGGGGGGACACCCTACAATGAGCAGTTCTTC. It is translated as CASSLGGTPYNEQFF.

The CDR3: CASSAESETQYF. CDR3 nucleotide sequence: TGTGCCAGCAGCGCAGAGTCGGAGACCCAGTACTTC. The rearrangement uses TRBV9 and TRBJ2-5; D is unclear. The CDR3 has 12 amino acids. The V end was cut by 3 bases, the J end by 5 bases, with 8 bases between. Germline V lookup: CDR1 SGDLS, CDR2 YYNGEE.

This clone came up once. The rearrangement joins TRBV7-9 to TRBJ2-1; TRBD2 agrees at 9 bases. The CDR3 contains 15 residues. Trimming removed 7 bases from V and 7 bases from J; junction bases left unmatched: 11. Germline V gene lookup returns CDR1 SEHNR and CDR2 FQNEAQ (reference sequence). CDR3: CASNIGGGELNEQFF. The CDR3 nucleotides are TGTGCCAGCAACATAGGCGGGGGGGAGCTTAATGAGCAGTTCTTC.

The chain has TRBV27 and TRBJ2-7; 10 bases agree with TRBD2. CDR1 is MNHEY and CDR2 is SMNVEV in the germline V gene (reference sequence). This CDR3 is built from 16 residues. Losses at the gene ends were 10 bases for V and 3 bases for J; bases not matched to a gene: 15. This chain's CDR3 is CATSLKIPSGSYEQYF. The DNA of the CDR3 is TGTGCCACCTCTCTTAAAATTCCTAGCGGGAGCTACGAGCAGTACTTC.

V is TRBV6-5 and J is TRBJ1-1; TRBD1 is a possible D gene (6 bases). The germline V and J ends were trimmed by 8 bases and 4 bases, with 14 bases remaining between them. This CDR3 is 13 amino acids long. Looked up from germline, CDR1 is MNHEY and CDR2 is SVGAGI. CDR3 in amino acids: CASSPGAGTEAFF. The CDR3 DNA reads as TGTGCCAGCTCCCCGGGGGCCGGCACTGAAGCTTTCTTT.

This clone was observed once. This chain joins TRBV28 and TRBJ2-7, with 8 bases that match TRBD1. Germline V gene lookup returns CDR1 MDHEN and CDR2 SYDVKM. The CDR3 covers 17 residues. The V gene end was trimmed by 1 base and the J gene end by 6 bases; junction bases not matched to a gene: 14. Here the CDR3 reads CASSLSSRQGYLLEQYF. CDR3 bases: TGTGCCAGCAGTTTATCCTCCCGACAGGGGTACCTACTCGAGCAGTACTTC.

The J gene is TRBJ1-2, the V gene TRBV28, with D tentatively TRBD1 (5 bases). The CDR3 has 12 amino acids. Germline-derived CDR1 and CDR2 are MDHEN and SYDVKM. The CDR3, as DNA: TGTGTCTCGTCCAGGGCCAGCTATGGCTACACCTTC. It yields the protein CVSSRASYGYTF.

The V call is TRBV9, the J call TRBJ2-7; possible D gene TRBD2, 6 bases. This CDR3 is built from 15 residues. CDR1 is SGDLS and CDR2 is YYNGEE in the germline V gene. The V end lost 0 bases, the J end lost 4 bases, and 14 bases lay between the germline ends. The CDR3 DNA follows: TGTGCCAGCAGCGTAGCTGCGGGGAACGGTTACGAGCAGTACTTC. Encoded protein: CASSVAAGNGYEQYF. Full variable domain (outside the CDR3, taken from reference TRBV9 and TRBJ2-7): DSGVTQTPKHLITATGQRVTLRCSPRSGDLSVYWYQQSLDQGLQFLIQYYNGEERAKGNILERFSAQQFPDLHSELNLSSLELGDSALYFCASSVAAGNGYEQYFGPGTRLTVT.

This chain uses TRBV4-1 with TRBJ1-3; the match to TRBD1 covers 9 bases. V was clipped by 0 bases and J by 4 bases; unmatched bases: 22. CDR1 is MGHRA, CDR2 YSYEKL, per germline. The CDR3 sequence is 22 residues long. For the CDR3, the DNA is TGCGCCAGCAGCCAAGATATGAGGGGCCTGGGACAGGGATACGCCGGGGGAAACACCATATATTTT. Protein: CASSQDMRGLGQGYAGGNTIYF.

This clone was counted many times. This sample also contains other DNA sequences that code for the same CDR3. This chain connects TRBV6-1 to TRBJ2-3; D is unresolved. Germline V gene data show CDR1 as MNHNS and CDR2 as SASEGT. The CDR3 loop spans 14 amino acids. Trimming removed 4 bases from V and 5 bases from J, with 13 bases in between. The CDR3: CASSVGFGGDTQYF. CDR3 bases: TGTGCCAGCAGTGTTGGGTTCGGCGGAGATACGCAGTATTTT.

For the CDR3, the DNA is TGTGCCAGCAGCTTGAGAGGGCAGGACTATGGCTACACCTTC. It specifies CASSLRGQDYGYTF. The chain uses TRBV7-2 and TRBJ1-2, with D unresolved. The CDR3 sequence is 14 residues long. Germline V gene sequence: CDR1 SGHTA, CDR2 FQGNSA. The V gene lost 3 bases and the J gene lost 3 bases, with 11 bases spanning the gap.

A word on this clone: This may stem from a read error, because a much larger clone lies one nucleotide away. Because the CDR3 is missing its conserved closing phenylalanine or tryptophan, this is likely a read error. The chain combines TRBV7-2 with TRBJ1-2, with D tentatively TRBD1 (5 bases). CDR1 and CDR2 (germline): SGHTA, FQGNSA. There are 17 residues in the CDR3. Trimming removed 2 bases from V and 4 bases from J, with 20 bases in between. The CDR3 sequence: CASSLIVGAYSGYGYTS. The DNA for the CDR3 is TGTGCCAGCAGCTTAATTGTCGGGGCTTATAGCGGCTATGGCTACACCTCC.

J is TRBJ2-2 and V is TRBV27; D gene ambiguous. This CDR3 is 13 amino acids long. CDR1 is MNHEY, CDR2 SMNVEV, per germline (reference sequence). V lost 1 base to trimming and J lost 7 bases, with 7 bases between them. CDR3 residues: CASSLWGNGELFF. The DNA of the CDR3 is TGTGCCAGCAGTTTATGGGGAAACGGGGAGCTGTTTTTT.

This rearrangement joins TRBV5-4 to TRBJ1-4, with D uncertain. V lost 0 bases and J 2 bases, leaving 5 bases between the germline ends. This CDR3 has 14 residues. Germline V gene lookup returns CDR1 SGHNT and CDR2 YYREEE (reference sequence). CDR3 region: CASSLGTTNEKLFF. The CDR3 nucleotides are TGTGCCAGCAGCTTGGGGACTACTAATGAAAAACTGTTTTTT.

CDR3 residues: CASSMWRDYGYTF. The CDR3 DNA reads TGTGCCAGTAGTATGTGGAGGGACTATGGCTACACCTTC. The gene calls are TRBV19 and TRBJ1-2; D is undetermined. Germline CDR1 LNHDA, CDR2 SQIVND (reference sequence). There are 13 residues in the CDR3. The V end lost 3 bases, the J end lost 3 bases, and 8 bases lay between the germline ends.

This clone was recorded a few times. The CDR3 region has the DNA TGTGCCAGCAGCCAAGGTGAATTAGATGGTTCTACGCAGTATTTT. This gives the protein CASSQGELDGSTQYF. V gene TRBV4-2 combines with J gene TRBJ2-3, with D unclear. Trimming removed 1 base at V and 8 bases at J, with 16 bases between. Germline V lookup: CDR1 LGHNA, CDR2 YNFKEQ. This CDR3 is 15 amino acids long.

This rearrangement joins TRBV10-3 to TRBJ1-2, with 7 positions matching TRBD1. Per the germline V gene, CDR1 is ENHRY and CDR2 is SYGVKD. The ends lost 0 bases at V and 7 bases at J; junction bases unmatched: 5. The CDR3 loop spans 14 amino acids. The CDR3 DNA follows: TGTGCCATCAGTGAGTCACAGGGGATCGGTGGCTACACCTTC. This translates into CAISESQGIGGYTF.

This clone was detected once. The CDR3 sequence is CASSLGTSGRREQFF. The CDR3, as DNA: TGTGCCAGCAGCTTAGGGACTAGCGGGAGGCGGGAGCAGTTCTTC. This chain joins TRBV7-2 and TRBJ2-1, with 14 bases that match TRBD2. There are 15 residues in the CDR3. Germline V gene sequence: CDR1 SGHTA, CDR2 FQGNSA. J was trimmed by 10 bases and V by 1 base; bases with no gene match: 3.

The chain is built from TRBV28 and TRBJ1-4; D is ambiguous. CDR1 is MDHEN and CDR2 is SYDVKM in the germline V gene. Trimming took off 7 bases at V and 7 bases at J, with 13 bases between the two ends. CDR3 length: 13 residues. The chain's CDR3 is CASTGRVGEKLFF. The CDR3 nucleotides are TGTGCCAGCACGGGGAGGGTTGGTGAAAAACTGTTTTTT. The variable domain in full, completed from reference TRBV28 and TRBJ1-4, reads DVKVTQSSRYLVKRTGEKVFLECVQDMDHENMFWYRQDPGLGLRLIYFSYDVKMKEKGDIPEGYSVSREKKERFSLILESASTNQTSMYLCASTGRVGEKLFFGSGTQLSVL.

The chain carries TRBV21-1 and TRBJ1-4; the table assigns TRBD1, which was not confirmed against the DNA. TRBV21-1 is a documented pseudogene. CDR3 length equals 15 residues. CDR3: CASIGQTATNEKLFF. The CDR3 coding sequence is TGTGCCAGCATCGGACAGACTGCAACTAATGAAAAACTGTTTTTT.

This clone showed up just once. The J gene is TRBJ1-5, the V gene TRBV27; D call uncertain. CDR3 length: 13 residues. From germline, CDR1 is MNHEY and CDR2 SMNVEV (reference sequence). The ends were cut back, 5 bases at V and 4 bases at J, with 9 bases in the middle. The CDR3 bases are TGTGCCAGCAGTCCTGACAAGAATCAGCCCCAGCATTTT. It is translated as CASSPDKNQPQHF.

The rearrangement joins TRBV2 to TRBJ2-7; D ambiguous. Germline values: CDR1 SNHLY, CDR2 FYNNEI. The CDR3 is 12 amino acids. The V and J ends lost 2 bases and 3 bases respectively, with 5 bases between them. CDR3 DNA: TGTGCCAGCAGTGAATATCTCTACGAGCAGTACTTC. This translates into CASSEYLYEQYF.

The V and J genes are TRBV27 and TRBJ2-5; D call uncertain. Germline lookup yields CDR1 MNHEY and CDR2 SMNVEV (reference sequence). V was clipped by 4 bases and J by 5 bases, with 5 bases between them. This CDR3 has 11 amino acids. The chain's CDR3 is CASSWRETQYF. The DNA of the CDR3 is TGTGCCAGCAGTTGGCGGGAGACCCAGTACTTC.

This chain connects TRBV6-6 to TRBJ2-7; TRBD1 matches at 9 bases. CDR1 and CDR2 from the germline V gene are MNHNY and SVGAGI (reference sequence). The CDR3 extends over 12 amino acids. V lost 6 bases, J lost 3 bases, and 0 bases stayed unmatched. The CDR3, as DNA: TGTGCCAGCAGGACAGGGGGCTACGAGCAGTACTTC. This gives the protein CASRTGGYEQYF.

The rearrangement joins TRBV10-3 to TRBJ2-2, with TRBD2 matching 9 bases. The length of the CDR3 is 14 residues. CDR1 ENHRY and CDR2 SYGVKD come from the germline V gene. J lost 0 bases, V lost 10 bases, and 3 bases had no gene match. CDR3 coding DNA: TGTGCCAACAGCGGGAGGTCGAACACCGGGGAGCTGTTTTTT. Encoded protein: CANSGRSNTGELFF.

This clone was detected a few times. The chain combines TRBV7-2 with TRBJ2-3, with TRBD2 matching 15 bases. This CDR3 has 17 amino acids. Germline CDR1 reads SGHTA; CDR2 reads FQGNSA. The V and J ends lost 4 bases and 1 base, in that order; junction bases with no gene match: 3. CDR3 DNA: TGTGCCAGCAGCTCCGGACTAGCGGGAGGGGGCACAGATACGCAGTATTTT. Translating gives CASSSGLAGGGTDTQYF. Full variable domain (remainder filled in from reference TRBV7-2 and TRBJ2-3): GAGVSQSPSNKVTEKGKDVELRCDPISGHTALYWYRQSLGQGLEFLIYFQGNSAPDKSGLPSDRFSAERTGGSVSTLTIQRTQQEDSAVYLCASSSGLAGGGTDTQYFGPGTRLTVL.

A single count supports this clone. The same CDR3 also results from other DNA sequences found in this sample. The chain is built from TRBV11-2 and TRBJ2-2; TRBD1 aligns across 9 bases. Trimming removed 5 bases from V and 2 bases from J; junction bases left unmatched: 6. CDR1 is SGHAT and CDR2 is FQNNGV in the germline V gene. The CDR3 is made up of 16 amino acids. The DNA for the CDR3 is TGTGCCAGCAGCCCTCGGACAGGGGACAACACCGGGGAGCTGTTTTTT. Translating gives CASSPRTGDNTGELFF.